One sample yielded the 5 T cell receptor beta chains listed below, sequenced in a study of beta chain features in type 1 diabetes. Expressed TCRB transcripts were sequenced because the isolated RNA had all been reverse transcribed beforehand. Measured with immunoSEQ multiplex PCR; TCRdb has only the in-frame clones, and not every one. The data show under 250,000 clones, approximately 11% seen once. Sequenced sample: central memory CD4+ T cells from blood. The receptors derive from a young man in good health.

This clone was counted once. This chain connects TRBV7-2 to TRBJ2-3; 7 nucleotides match TRBD2. The CDR3 has 17 residues. V shed 5 bases and J 5 bases; nucleotides not matched to a gene: 16. CDR1 and CDR2 from the germline V gene are SGHTA and FQGNSA. The CDR3 DNA reads as TGTGCCAGCAGCCCCCCGACGGGGGGACGGGCGGGAGATACGCAGTATTTT. This translates into CASSPPTGGRAGDTQYF.

The V gene is TRBV5-1, the J gene TRBJ2-2; D might be TRBD1 or TRBD2, each matching 5 bases. The CDR3 has 15 residues. CDR1 is SGHRS, CDR2 YFSETQ, per germline. The germline V and J ends were trimmed by 0 bases and 3 bases, with 9 bases remaining between them. The CDR3 here is CASSLGGTYTGELFF. The CDR3 nucleotides are TGCGCCAGCAGCTTGGGAGGGACCTACACCGGGGAGCTGTTTTTT.

The J gene is TRBJ2-3, the V gene TRBV27; 8 positions agree with TRBD1. J gave up 3 bases and V 2 bases, and 7 bases lay outside the gene matches. The CDR3 has 16 amino acids. Germline loops: CDR1 MNHEY, CDR2 SMNVEV (reference sequence). CDR3 DNA sequence: TGTGCCAGCAGTTTAGCCTGGACAGGGAGGACAGATACGCAGTATTTT. Translated: CASSLAWTGRTDTQYF.

J is TRBJ2-7 and V is TRBV30; TRBD2 matches 10 bases. J gave up 6 bases and V 2 bases, and 10 bases lay outside the gene matches. The germline V gene encodes CDR1 GTSNPN and CDR2 SVGIG (reference sequence). The CDR3 length is 15 residues. The CDR3 spells CAWSTSGTLLPEQYF. The CDR3 coding sequence is TGTGCCTGGAGTACTAGCGGGACCCTACTCCCCGAGCAGTACTTC.

This clone was picked up many times. The chain links TRBV13 to TRBJ2-3; 10 bases map to TRBD2. The CDR3 is 16 residues long. Trimming removed 5 bases from V and 5 bases from J; junction bases left unmatched: 10. Germline V gene data show CDR1 as PRHDT and CDR2 as FYEKMQ (reference sequence). CDR3 sequence reads: CASSTQLAGIGDTQYF. The CDR3 DNA is TGTGCCAGCAGCACCCAACTAGCGGGAATTGGAGATACGCAGTATTTT.